This T cell receptor beta chain came from a study of shared clonotypes between healthy human individuals. Study details: Per donor, CD8 memory used one plate, CD8 naive used two, CD4 memory used three and CD4 naive used three. Study results and limitations: In this cohort, only blood was sampled, and tissue repertoires likely differ. At large depth, rarefaction still showed sorted-subset sequencing to be incomplete.

As to this clone: Its antigen is still unknown.

CD45RO-negative cells were positively selected for CCR7, leaving out terminally differentiated effector memory CD45RA+ cells. This table comes from immunoSEQ multiplex PCR, and its TCRdb copy is limited to in-frame clones, with some not included. The sample shows fewer than 800,000 clones, just over 90% of them seen only once. There are 15 residues in the CDR3. CDR1 ENHRY and CDR2 SYGVKD come from the germline V gene. The V and J ends lost 7 bases and 7 bases respectively, with 17 bases between them. V is TRBV10-3 and J is TRBJ1-6; perhaps TRBD1 as D (5 bases). This receptor was identified in a man aged 25 to 40 in good health. The sequencing input was naive CD8+ T cells sorted from blood. CDR3 region: CAINAVRDGNSPLHF. CDR3 nucleotides: TGTGCCATCAATGCTGTCAGGGACGGAAATTCACCCCTCCACTTT.